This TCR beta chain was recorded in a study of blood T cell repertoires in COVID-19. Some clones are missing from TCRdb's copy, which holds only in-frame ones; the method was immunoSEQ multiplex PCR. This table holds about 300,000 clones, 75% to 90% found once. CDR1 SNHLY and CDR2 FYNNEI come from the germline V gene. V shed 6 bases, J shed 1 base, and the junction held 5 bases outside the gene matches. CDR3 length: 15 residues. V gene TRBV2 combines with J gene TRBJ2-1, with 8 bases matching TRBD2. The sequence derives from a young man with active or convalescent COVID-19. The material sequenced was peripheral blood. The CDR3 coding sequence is TGTGCCAGCAGAAAGGCTAGCGGGTCCTACAATGAGCAGTTCTTC. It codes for CASRKASGSYNEQFF.